These T cell receptor beta chains were read from a single sample in a study of Graves' ophthalmopathy and Graves' hyperthyroidism. TCRdb called the multiplex PCR reads again in MiXCR, with one record for every CDR3 protein. The table lists hundreds of thousands of distinct CDR3 sequences, about 20% of them singletons, with approximately 6.5% in the top ten. Specimen: peripheral blood. These receptors were collected from a woman aged 18-29 years with stable Graves' hyperthyroidism. Some clones in this sample may be carry-over from other donors' samples. Both conserved end residues are part of each CDR3. The D gene is left open where the match is weak. Rows give clone size only sometimes, using once, few, many, or a class for an expanded clone.

v_call	clone_size	d_call	j_call	cdr3_nt	cdr3_aa
TRBV7-9	-	-	TRBJ1-5	TGTGCCAGCAGCTTATCGACGGGGGAACAGCCCCAGCATTTT	CASSLSTGEQPQHF
TRBV10-2	-	-	TRBJ2-7	TGCGCCAGCAGGGCATCCCGGGGAGTTAGTAGGGGGCAGTACTTC	CASRASRGVSRGQYF
TRBV9	many	-	TRBJ2-7	TGTGCCAGCAGCCCAGGGGGGTTCTACGAGCAGTACTTC	CASSPGGFYEQYF
TRBV28	many	-	TRBJ1-2	TGTGCCAGCAGTTTCCCTACGGGGTTTAGCTATGGCTACACCTTC	CASSFPTGFSYGYTF
TRBV28	many	-	TRBJ2-7	TGTGCCAGCAGTTTATATGCGGGCCGGTTTCCCTACGAGCAGTACTTC	CASSLYAGRFPYEQYF
TRBV30	many	-	TRBJ1-2	TGTGCCAGCCAATCCGGGACGGACTATGGCTACACCTTC	CASQSGTDYGYTF
TRBV11-1	few	-	TRBJ1-3	TGTGCCAGCAGCCCGGCGTCTGGAAACACCATATATTTT	CASSPASGNTIYF
TRBV11-1	many	-	TRBJ2-7	TGTGCCAGCAGCTTTTCACATTCGGAGCAGTACTTC	CASSFSHSEQYF
TRBV15	many	-	TRBJ1-5	TGTGCCACCAGCAGAGATCGGGGCAGACATCAGCCCCAGCATTTT	CATSRDRGRHQPQHF
TRBV12-3/TRBV12-4	-	-	TRBJ2-7	TGTGCCAGCAGTTTGGGTTGGGGAAAAGAGCAGTACTTC	CASSLGWGKEQYF
TRBV7-2	many	-	TRBJ2-4	TGTGCCAGCAGCTTGCGGACGGGGCTAGCCAAAAACATTCAGTACTTC	CASSLRTGLAKNIQYF
TRBV28	-	TRBD2	TRBJ2-6	TGTGCCAGCAGTACTAGCGGGAGGACTACTGGGGCCAACGTCCTGACTTTC	CASSTSGRTTGANVLTF
TRBV29-1	few	-	TRBJ1-2	TGCAGCGTGCCCCCGGGGACCTATGGCTACACCTTC	CSVPPGTYGYTF
TRBV11-2	-	-	TRBJ1-6	TGTGCCAGCAGCTTAGATTTCGATTCACCCCTCCACTTT	CASSLDFDSPLHF
TRBV6-1	many	-	TRBJ1-2	TGTGCCAGCAGTAGCGGGGGAGGCGGGAGCTATGGCTACACCTTC	CASSSGGGGSYGYTF
TRBV4-1	-	-	TRBJ2-5	TGCGCCAGCAGCCATACAAATAGCGATAAGACCCAGTACTTC	CASSHTNSDKTQYF
TRBV9	-	-	TRBJ2-2	TGTGCCAGCAGCGTAGAGGGGAGGCGATTGAACACCGGGGAGCTGTTTTTT	CASSVEGRRLNTGELFF
TRBV29-1	many	-	TRBJ1-2	TGCAGCGTTGTACAGGGTGGCAACGGCTACACCTTC	CSVVQGGNGYTF
TRBV11-2	many	TRBD1	TRBJ2-7	TGTGCCAGCAGCTTAGCGACAGGGGGGGAGCAGTACTTC	CASSLATGGEQYF
TRBV18	many	TRBD1	TRBJ1-1	TGCGCCAGCAGCCCGGGACAGCAGAACACTGAAGCTTTCTTT	CASSPGQQNTEAFF
TRBV2	many	-	TRBJ2-5	TGTGCCAGCAACCTCGGACGGGGAGAGACCCAGTACTTC	CASNLGRGETQYF
TRBV14	many	-	TRBJ1-1	TGTGCCAGCACCCTGCAGGGGCCCAGCACTGAAGCTTTCTTT	CASTLQGPSTEAFF
TRBV27	few	TRBD2	TRBJ2-7	TGTGCCAGCAGTCATACGGGGGGGAAACACTACGAGCAGTACTTC	CASSHTGGKHYEQYF
TRBV15	many	-	TRBJ1-1	TGTGCCACCAGCAGAAATCAGGAGGGGAGGACTGAAGCTTTCTTT	CATSRNQEGRTEAFF
TRBV13	many	-	TRBJ2-7	TGTGCCAGCAGCTTAGGAGGGAGGAATCAGGGACGCGAGCAGTACTTC	CASSLGGRNQGREQYF
TRBV20-1	few	TRBD2	TRBJ2-3	TGCAGTGCTAGAGGCCATCCCAGGGCTAGCGGGAGGGCCGTCACAGATACGCAGTATTTT	CSARGHPRASGRAVTDTQYF
TRBV2	many	-	TRBJ1-3	TGTGCCAGCACCCCGGGGGCTAGCTCTGGAAACACCATATATTTT	CASTPGASSGNTIYF
TRBV12-3/TRBV12-4	many	TRBD2	TRBJ2-7	TGTGCCAGCAGGGCTCTGGGGGAGGGATCCTACGAGCAGTACTTC	CASRALGEGSYEQYF
TRBV15	many	TRBD2	TRBJ2-2	TGTGCCACCAGCAGAGATGGGAGTAGCGGGGTTACCGGGGAGCTGTTTTTT	CATSRDGSSGVTGELFF
TRBV29-1	many	-	TRBJ1-1	TGCAGCGTTGAAGGGGTTGAAGCTTTCTTT	CSVEGVEAFF
TRBV6-1	-	TRBD2	TRBJ2-2	TGTGCCAGCAGTGAAGCGACTAGCGGGATTGAGCACACCGGGGAGCTGTTTTTT	CASSEATSGIEHTGELFF
TRBV6-1	-	TRBD1	TRBJ1-6	TGTGCCAGCACCGGGACAAAGGACAGGGATTCACCCCTCCACTTT	CASTGTKDRDSPLHF
TRBV5-1	few	-	TRBJ1-1	TGCGCCAGCAGCCATGGGGTCGTGAACACTGAAGCTTTCTTT	CASSHGVVNTEAFF
TRBV12-5	many	-	TRBJ2-5	TGTGCTAGTGGTTTGGTAGGGTTTTCAAGCAGGGCCCTGGCCGGCCAGTACTTC	CASGLVGFSSRALAGQYF
TRBV7-2	-	-	TRBJ2-7	TGTGCCAGCAGCTTAATGGACAGCTCCTACGAGCAGTACTTC	CASSLMDSSYEQYF
TRBV12-3/TRBV12-4	many	-	TRBJ1-1	TGTGCCAGCAGTTTACTGAGGGGCACTGAAGCTTTCTTT	CASSLLRGTEAFF
TRBV11-2	-	-	TRBJ2-2	TGTGCCAGCAGCCCAGGGACTCCTTCGAACACCGGGGAGCTGTTTTTT	CASSPGTPSNTGELFF
TRBV5-1	many	-	TRBJ1-2	TGCGCCAGCAGCTTGGGGTCGACAGGCCCGTATGGCTACACCTTC	CASSLGSTGPYGYTF
TRBV5-1	many	TRBD1	TRBJ1-2	TGCGCCAGCAGCTCGACAGGGCATGGCTACACCTTC	CASSSTGHGYTF
TRBV20-1	few	TRBD1	TRBJ1-2	TGCAGTGCTCAAGCCGGGACAGCCTATGGCTACACCTTC	CSAQAGTAYGYTF
TRBV20-1	-	TRBD1	TRBJ2-7	TGCAGTGCTGACGGACAGGCCTACGAGCAGTACTTC	CSADGQAYEQYF
TRBV27	-	-	TRBJ2-7	TGTGCCAGCAGTTCCAATTTATACGGACGGGGAGGAGAGCAGTACTTC	CASSSNLYGRGGEQYF
TRBV2	many	TRBD2	TRBJ2-5	TGTGCCAGCAGTGAAAGCCCTGGCGGGGGGGCACAAGAGACCCAGTACTTC	CASSESPGGGAQETQYF
TRBV15	once	TRBD1	TRBJ2-7	TGTGCCACCGGTCTACAGGGGTCCTACGAGCAGTACTTC	CATGLQGSYEQYF
TRBV12-3/TRBV12-4	many	TRBD1	TRBJ1-1	TGTGCCAGCAGCACAGGGGCCCGAACTGAAGCTTTCTTT	CASSTGARTEAFF
TRBV6-5	many	-	TRBJ1-1	TGTGCCAGCAGTTACGCTTCTGCAGACACTGAAGCTTTCTTT	CASSYASADTEAFF
TRBV20-1	few	-	TRBJ2-7	TGCAGTGCTAGTGTTGGACTGCTATACGAGCAGTACTTC	CSASVGLLYEQYF
TRBV15	-	-	TRBJ1-3	TGTGCCACCAGCAGAGGGGGGACTGGAAACACCATATATTTT	CATSRGGTGNTIYF
TRBV20-1	-	TRBD2	TRBJ2-7	TGCAGTGCTAGAGACCCCTTAGCGGGGGGTATCGAGCAGTACTTC	CSARDPLAGGIEQYF
TRBV2	many	TRBD1	TRBJ2-7	TGTGCCAGCAGTGAAGCTTGGGACAGGGTCAGCGAGCAGTACTTC	CASSEAWDRVSEQYF
TRBV28	many	-	TRBJ1-5	TGTGCCAGCAGTTTATCCAATAATCAGCCCCAGCATTTT	CASSLSNNQPQHF
TRBV10-1	many	TRBD2	TRBJ2-2	TGCGCCATCCGACTGGGACTAGCGGGGAGAAAGAGCACCGGGGAGCTGTTTTTT	CAIRLGLAGRKSTGELFF
TRBV27	many	TRBD1	TRBJ1-6	TGTGCCAGCAGTCACTCGCGACAGGGAATCAATTCACCCCTCCACTTT	CASSHSRQGINSPLHF
TRBV27	many	TRBD1	TRBJ2-6	TGTGCCAGCAGTTCGTACCGAGACAGGGGGCTCGGGGCCAACGTCCTGACTTTC	CASSSYRDRGLGANVLTF
TRBV7-8	many	-	TRBJ2-7	TGTGCCAGCAGCCCAGGGACTGACACCTACGAGCAGTACTTC	CASSPGTDTYEQYF
TRBV28	few	-	TRBJ1-2	TGTGCCAGCAGTTTGTCACGAAGGTCCTGGACTCCCTCGGGCTATGGCTACACCTTC	CASSLSRRSWTPSGYGYTF
TRBV20-1	few	-	TRBJ2-7	TGCAGTGCTTATACTAGGGTATCCTACGAGCAGTACTTC	CSAYTRVSYEQYF
TRBV30	many	-	TRBJ1-1	TGTGCCTGGAGTGAAGCCTTGAACACTGAAGCTTTCTTT	CAWSEALNTEAFF